This T cell receptor (beta chain) emerged from a study of cytomegalovirus exposure and HLA in healthy donors. Trimming took 5 bases from V and 1 from J; bases not matched to a gene: 2. This CDR3 has 15 residues. Per the germline V gene, CDR1 is SGDLS and CDR2 is YYNGEE. Libraries were prepared by immunoSEQ multiplex PCR; TCRdb keeps only in-frame clonotypes and omits some of them. The data show 200,000 to 250,000 clones, more than 85% seen once. The sequence was collected from a man younger than 30 in good health and CMV-seropositive. Material for sequencing was PBMCs. The chain links TRBV9 to TRBJ2-1; 11 bases line up with TRBD1. The CDR3 nucleotides are TGTGCCAGCAGTGGACAGGGGGCATCCTACAATGAGCAGTTCTTC. Encoded protein: CASSGQGASYNEQFF.